The TCR beta chain under discussion was sequenced for a study of blood T cell repertoires in COVID-19. The wider study: Sites across the United States, Italy and Spain contributed samples from acute and convalescent COVID-19. The analysed material was cDNA or gDNA that came from T cells, B-cell-depleted T cells, or PBMCs.

Original processing methods: Estimated nucleated cell counts came from reference gene primer amplification. Assay: immunoSEQ multiplex PCR; the TCRdb copy retains only in-frame clones and omits some. The V and J calls and clone size are taken from that table; D and trimming were inferred from the DNA. The table records fewer than 80,000 clones, 70% to 75% of them present only once. This clone was observed a single time. Specimen: peripheral blood. This clonotype was obtained from a man aged 55-75 years with acute or convalescent COVID-19.

The CDR3 DNA reads as TGTGCCAGCAGTTTAGACAGGGGGCTGGGGTTACAAGAGACCCAGTACTTC. It translates to CASSLDRGLGLQETQYF. The chain uses TRBV25-1 and TRBJ2-5; 10 nucleotides agree with TRBD1. Unmatched junction bases numbered 11, after V lost 5 bases and J lost 2 bases. Per the germline V gene, CDR1 is MGHDK and CDR2 is SYGVNS. This CDR3 region has 17 residues.